A single T cell receptor (beta chain) is shown here with its context. This clone was counted between two and nine times. What this receptor recognizes is not known. The input lacks base qualities; no much larger clone sits a single base away. The germline V gene (reference sequence) yields MNHEY for CDR1 and SMNVEV for CDR2. Trimming leaves V shorter by 0 bases and J shorter by 7 bases, with the junction holding 15 bases beyond the gene matches. Measured from the cysteine to the phenylalanine, the CDR3 is 19 residues long. The read is trimmed to its CDR3 DNA, 57 bases read in frame from base 1. The data derive from a study of T cells in localized non-small cell lung cancer (dated by TCRdb to the early 2020s). About the full investigation: The study examined T cell repertoires in approximately 240 patients with early-stage NSCLC and compared tumors with uninvolved tumor-adjacent lungs. The cohort consisted of 236 treatment-naive NSCLC patients whose localized lung tumors had been resected. NSCLC patients had a mean age of approximately 66 years, and about 140 were male and over 85 female. Here is what the overall study found, with its caveats: Uninvolved tumor-adjacent lung showed the highest T cell clonality, higher than tumor, which suggests more focused antigenic responses in the uninvolved tumor-adjacent lung. Multi-region tumor sequencing was not performed, so intratumor heterogeneity could not be excluded. A median of around 57 of the top 100 tumor clones turned up in the paired uninvolved adjacent lung, and roughly 28 of those clones also ranked among the top 100 of that same adjacent lung. Longer overall survival was associated with higher T cell density in blood, whereas shorter survival was associated with higher clonality in adjacent lung. Since the design was exploratory, TCR variables were selected using unadjusted p-values with no false-discovery rate correction.

The immunoSEQ Assay was used to sequence TCR beta CDR3 regions from DNA. Per the authors' processing: To compute T cell density, TCR beta template counts were normalized to usable DNA, which was estimated by amplifying housekeeping genes. Richness was estimated using the preseqR package, with extrapolation to 400,000 templates for PBMC samples and to 120,000 templates for tissue samples. Clonality was calculated as one minus Pielou's evenness. Differential abundance testing on productive amino-acid clonotypes, with a minimum total count of 5 and an alpha of 0.1, was used to identify tissue-enriched TCRs. The Jaccard Index and the Morisita Overlap Index were used to quantify repertoire overlap between compartments. GLIPH grouped TCR beta CDR3s together with public tetramer-defined viral CDR3s, and a viral motif had to include at least three viral sequences and also show V-gene enrichment. TCRdb retrieved this table from immuneACCESS and kept in-frame rearrangements only. Not all clones are present; in checked studies, unresolved V genes account for under half, and no reason is known for the remainder. Clone size and the V and J calls come from that table; the DNA yielded D and trimming. This sample is represented by about 14,000 clones; around 85% of them were singletons. Jointly, the top ten make up approximately 3.9% of the sample.

At diagnosis, peripheral blood, uninvolved tumor-adjacent lung and tumor were collected and were preserved as a mix of fresh-frozen and FFPE material. Blood samples were analyzed as peripheral blood mononuclear cells for TCR repertoire profiling. This chain joins TRBV27 to TRBJ2-4; 10 bases in between match TRBD1. This clonotype was obtained from a woman between 40 and 69 years old with stage I lung adenocarcinoma. The sequencing here drew on peripheral blood, taken before any cancer treatment. The DNA sequence is as follows: TGTGCCAGCAGTTTATCTGGGACAGGGGTAAAACTGGGGCTCAACATTCAGTACTTC. The resulting protein is CASSLSGTGVKLGLNIQYF.